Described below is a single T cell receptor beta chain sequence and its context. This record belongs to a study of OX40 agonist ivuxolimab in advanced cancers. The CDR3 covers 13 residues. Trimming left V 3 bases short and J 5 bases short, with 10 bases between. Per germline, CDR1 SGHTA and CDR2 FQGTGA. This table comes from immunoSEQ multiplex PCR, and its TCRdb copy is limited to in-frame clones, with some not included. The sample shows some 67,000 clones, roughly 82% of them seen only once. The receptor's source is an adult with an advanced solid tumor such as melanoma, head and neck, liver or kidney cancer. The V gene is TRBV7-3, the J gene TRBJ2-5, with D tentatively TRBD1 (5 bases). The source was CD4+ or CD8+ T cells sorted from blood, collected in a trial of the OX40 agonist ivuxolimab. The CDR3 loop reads CASSFSGLETQYF. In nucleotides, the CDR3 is TGTGCCAGCAGCTTCTCAGGGTTGGAGACCCAGTACTTC.